Each of the 6 T cell receptor beta chains below was sequenced from the same sample in a study of blood T cell repertoires in COVID-19. TCRdb's table, derived via immunoSEQ multiplex PCR, lists solely in-frame clones and lacks some. The table lists a few hundred thousand clones, 88% of them singletons. Material: peripheral blood. The receptor set was obtained from a woman aged 40 to 55 who had recovered from COVID-19.

This chain uses TRBV19 with TRBJ1-5; D ambiguous. The CDR3 contains 15 residues. V dropped 1 base and J dropped 1 base, with 8 bases sitting between them. Germline CDR1 LNHDA, CDR2 SQIVND (reference sequence). As DNA, the CDR3 is TGTGCCAGTAGTATAGTGTCGGGGAGCAATCAGCCCCAGCATTTT. It yields the protein CASSIVSGSNQPQHF.

V usage is TRBV4-3 and J usage is TRBJ1-2; TRBD1 might be the D (5 bases). Trimming took 1 base from V and 8 from J, leaving 11 bases between them. Germline loops: CDR1 LGHNA, CDR2 YSLEER. This CDR3 is built from 13 residues. The CDR3 coding sequence is TGCGCCAGCAGCCAAGTTCGGGGGTTCGGCTACACCTTC. Translating gives CASSQVRGFGYTF.

CDR3 sequence reads: CAWSGGQRGTQYF. CDR3 bases: TGTGCCTGGAGTGGGGGCCAAAGGGGTACGCAGTATTTT. The chain recombines TRBV30 with TRBJ2-3; TRBD1 might be the D (5 bases). The V gene lost 1 base and the J gene lost 8 bases, with 13 bases spanning the gap. Germline assignment: CDR1 GTSNPN and CDR2 SVGIG (reference sequence). CDR3 length equals 13 residues.

The J gene is TRBJ1-2, the V gene TRBV4-3, with TRBD1 matching over 10 bases. Germline values: CDR1 LGHNA, CDR2 YSLEER. This CDR3 has 15 residues. With 3 bases clipped from V and 4 bases from J, the junction kept 5 bases outside the gene matches. CDR3: CASSQGGTGAYGYTF. The DNA for the CDR3 is TGCGCCAGCAGCCAGGGGGGGACAGGGGCCTATGGCTACACCTTC.

This clone was seen more than once but under ten times. The same CDR3 also results from other DNA sequences found in this sample. This chain joins TRBV29-1 and TRBJ1-5; 10 bases are shared with TRBD1. CDR1 and CDR2 from the germline V gene are SQVTM and ANQGSEA. The V gene end was trimmed by 6 bases and the J gene end by 4 bases; junction bases not matched to a gene: 3. The CDR3 totals 13 residues. CDR3 protein: CSVGQGGNQPQHF. The CDR3 DNA reads TGCAGCGTAGGACAGGGGGGGAATCAGCCCCAGCATTTT.

By share, this clone ranks as medium-sized. This chain links TRBV2 with TRBJ2-3; D is perhaps TRBD1 (6 bases). The CDR3 is 13 amino acids. Between the trimmed V and J ends, which lost 6 bases and 6 bases, there was a span of 13 bases. Germline values: CDR1 SNHLY, CDR2 FYNNEI. The CDR3 loop reads CASRDSLLDTQYF. Here the CDR3 DNA reads TGTGCCAGCAGGGACAGTCTCTTGGATACGCAGTATTTT. The variable domain in full, with the rest retrieved from reference TRBV2 and TRBJ2-3, is EPEVTQTPSHQVTQMGQEVILRCVPISNHLYFYWYRQILGQKVEFLVSFYNNEISEKSEIFDDQFSVERPDGSNFTLKIRSTKLEDSAMYFCASRDSLLDTQYFGPGTRLTVL.